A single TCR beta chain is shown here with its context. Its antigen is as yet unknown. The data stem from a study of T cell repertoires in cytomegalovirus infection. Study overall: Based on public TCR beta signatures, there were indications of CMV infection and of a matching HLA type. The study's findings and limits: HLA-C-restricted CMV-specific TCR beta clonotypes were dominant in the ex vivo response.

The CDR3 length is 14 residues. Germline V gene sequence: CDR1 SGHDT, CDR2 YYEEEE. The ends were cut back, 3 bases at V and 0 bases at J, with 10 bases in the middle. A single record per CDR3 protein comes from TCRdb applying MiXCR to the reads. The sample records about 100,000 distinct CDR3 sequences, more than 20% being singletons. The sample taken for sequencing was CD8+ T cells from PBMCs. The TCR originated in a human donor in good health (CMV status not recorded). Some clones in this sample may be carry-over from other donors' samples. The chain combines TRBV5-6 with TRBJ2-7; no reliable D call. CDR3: CASSYQSVSYEQYF. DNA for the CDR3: TGTGCCAGCAGCTATCAGTCCGTCTCCTACGAGCAGTACTTC.